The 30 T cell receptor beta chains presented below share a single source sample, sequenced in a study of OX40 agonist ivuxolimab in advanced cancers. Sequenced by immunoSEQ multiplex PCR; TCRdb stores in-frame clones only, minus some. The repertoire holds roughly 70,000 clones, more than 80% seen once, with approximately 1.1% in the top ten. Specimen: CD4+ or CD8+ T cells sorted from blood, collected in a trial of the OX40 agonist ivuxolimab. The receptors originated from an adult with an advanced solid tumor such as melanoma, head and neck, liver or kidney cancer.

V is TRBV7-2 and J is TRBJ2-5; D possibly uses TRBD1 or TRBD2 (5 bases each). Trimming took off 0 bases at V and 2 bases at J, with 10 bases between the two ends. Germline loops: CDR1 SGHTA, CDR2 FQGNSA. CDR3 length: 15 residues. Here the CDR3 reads CASSLASWGQETQYF. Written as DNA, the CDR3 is TGTGCCAGCAGCTTAGCGTCGTGGGGGCAAGAGACCCAGTACTTC.

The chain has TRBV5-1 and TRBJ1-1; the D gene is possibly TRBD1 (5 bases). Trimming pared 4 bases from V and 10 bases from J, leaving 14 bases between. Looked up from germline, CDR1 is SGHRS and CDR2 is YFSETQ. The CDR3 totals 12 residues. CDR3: CASSPAGGGAFF. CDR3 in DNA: TGCGCCAGCAGCCCCGCGGGGGGGGGAGCTTTCTTT.

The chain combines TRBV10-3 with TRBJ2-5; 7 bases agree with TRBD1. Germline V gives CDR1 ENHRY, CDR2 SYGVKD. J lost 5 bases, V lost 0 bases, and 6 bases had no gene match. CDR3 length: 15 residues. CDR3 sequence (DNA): TGTGCCATCAGTGAGTCGGCTAGGGGGCCGGAGACCCAGTACTTC. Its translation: CAISESARGPETQYF.

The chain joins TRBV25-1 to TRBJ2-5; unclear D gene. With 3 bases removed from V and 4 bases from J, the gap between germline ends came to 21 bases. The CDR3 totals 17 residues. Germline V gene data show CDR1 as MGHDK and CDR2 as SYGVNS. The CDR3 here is CASSDPATNHVAETQYF. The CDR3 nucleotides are TGTGCCAGCAGTGATCCCGCCACCAATCACGTTGCAGAGACCCAGTACTTC.

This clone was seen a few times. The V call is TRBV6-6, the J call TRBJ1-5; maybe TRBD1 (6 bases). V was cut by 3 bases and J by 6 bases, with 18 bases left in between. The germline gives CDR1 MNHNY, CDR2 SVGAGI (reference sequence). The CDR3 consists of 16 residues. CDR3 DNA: TGTGCCAGCAGTTATCGGCAGGGGAGAGTTGGTCAGCCCCAGCATTTT. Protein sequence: CASSYRQGRVGQPQHF.

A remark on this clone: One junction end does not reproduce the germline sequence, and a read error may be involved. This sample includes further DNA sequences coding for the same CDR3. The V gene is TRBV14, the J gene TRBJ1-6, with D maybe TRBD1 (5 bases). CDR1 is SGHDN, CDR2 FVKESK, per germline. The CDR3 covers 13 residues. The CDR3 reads CASSQVRGTPLHF. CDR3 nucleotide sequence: TGCGCCAGCAGCCAAGTGAGGGGAACACCCCTCCACTTT.

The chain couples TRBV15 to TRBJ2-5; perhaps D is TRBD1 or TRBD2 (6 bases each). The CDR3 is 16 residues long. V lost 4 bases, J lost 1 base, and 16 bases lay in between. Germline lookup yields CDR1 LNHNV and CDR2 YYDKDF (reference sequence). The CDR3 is CATSTGGAGVQETQYF. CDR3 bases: TGTGCCACCAGCACCGGGGGAGCAGGGGTCCAAGAGACCCAGTACTTC.

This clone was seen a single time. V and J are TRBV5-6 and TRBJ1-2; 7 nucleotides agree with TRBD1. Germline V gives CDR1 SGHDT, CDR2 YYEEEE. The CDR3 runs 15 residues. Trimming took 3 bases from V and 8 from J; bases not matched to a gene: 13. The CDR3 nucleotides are TGTGCCAGCAGCTCCTTTTACCGGGACAGCCTAGGCTACACCTTC. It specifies CASSSFYRDSLGYTF.

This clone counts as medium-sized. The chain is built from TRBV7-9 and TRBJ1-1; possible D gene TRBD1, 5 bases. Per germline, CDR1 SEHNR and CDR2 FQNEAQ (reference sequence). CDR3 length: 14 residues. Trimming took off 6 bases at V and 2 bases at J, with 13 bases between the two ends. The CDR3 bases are TGTGCCAGCAGACTAGGGGTGAGCAACACTGAAGCTTTCTTT. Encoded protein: CASRLGVSNTEAFF.

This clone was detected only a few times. The CDR3 DNA reads TGTGCCAGCAGTTACAGTGGGGCTAACAATGAGCAGTTCTTC. As protein: CASSYSGANNEQFF. This chain links TRBV6-6 with TRBJ2-1; a weak D match, TRBD1 (5 bases). CDR1 MNHNY and CDR2 SVGAGI come from the germline V gene (reference sequence). This CDR3 is built from 14 residues. V was trimmed by 2 bases and J by 5 bases, leaving 10 bases between them.

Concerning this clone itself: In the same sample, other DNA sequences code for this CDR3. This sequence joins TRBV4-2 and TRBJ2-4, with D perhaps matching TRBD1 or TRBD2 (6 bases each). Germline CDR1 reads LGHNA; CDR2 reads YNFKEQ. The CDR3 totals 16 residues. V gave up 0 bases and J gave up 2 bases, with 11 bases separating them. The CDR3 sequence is CASSQEKGGPKNIQYF. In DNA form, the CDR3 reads TGTGCCAGCAGCCAAGAGAAGGGGGGACCCAAAAACATTCAGTACTTC.

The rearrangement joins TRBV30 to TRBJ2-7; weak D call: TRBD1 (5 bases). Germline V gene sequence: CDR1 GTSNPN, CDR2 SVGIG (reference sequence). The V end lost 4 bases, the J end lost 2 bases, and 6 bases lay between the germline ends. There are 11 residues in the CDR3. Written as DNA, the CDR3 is TGTGCCTGGACAGGGACCTACGAGCAGTACTTC. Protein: CAWTGTYEQYF.

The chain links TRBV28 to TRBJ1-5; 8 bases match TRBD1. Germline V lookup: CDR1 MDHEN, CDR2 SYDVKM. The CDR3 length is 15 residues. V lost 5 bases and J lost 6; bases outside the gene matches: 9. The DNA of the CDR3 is TGTGCCAGCAGTCCGGACAGGGCGAGGAGTCAGCCCCAGCATTTT. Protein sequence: CASSPDRARSQPQHF.

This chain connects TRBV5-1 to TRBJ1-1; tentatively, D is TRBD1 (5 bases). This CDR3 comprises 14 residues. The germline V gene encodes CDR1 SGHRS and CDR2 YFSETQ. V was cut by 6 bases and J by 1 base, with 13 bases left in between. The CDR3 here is CASTSQVTNTEAFF. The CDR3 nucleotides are TGCGCCAGCACCTCACAGGTCACGAACACTGAAGCTTTCTTT. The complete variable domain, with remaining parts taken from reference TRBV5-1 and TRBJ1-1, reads KAGVTQTPRYLIKTRGQQVTLSCSPISGHRSVSWYQQTPGQGLQFLFEYFSETQRNKGNFPGRFSGRQFSNSRSEMNVSTLELGDSALYLCASTSQVTNTEAFFGQGTRLTVV.

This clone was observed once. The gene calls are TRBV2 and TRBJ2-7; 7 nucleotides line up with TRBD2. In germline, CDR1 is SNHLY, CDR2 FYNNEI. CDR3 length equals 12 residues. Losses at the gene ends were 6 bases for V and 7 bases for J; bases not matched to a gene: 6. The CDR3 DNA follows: TGTGCCAGCAGGGGGAGGGGATGGGAGCAGTACTTC. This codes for CASRGRGWEQYF.

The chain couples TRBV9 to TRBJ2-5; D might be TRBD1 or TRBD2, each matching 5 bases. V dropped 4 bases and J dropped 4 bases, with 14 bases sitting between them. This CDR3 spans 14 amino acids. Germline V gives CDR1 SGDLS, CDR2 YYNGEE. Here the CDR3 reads CASSSRGGIETQYF. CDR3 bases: TGTGCCAGCAGCTCCCGTGGGGGAATAGAGACCCAGTACTTC.

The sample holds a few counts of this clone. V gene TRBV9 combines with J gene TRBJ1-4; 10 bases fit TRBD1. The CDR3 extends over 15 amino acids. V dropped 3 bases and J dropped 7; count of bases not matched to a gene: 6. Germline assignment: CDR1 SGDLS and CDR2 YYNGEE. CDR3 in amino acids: CASSEGQGSSEKLFF. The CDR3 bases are TGTGCCAGCAGCGAGGGACAGGGGAGTAGTGAAAAACTGTTTTTT.

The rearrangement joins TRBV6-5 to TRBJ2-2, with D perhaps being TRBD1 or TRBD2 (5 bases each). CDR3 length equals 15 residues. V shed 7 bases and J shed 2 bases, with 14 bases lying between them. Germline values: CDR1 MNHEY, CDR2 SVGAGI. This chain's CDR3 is CASNTRDGNTGELFF. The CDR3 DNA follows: TGTGCCAGCAACACCAGGGACGGAAACACCGGGGAGCTGTTTTTT.

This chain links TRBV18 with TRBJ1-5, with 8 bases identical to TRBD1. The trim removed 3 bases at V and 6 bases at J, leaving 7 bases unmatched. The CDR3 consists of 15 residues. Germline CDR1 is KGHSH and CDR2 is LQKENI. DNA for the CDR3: TGTGCCAGCTCACCTAAACAGGGGGAAGTTCAGCCCCAGCATTTT. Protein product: CASSPKQGEVQPQHF.

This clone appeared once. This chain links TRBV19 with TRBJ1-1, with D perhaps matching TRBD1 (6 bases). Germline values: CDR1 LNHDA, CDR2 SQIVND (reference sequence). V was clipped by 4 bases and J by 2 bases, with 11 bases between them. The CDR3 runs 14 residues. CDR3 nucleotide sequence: TGTGCCAGTAGTAAAACAGGGTTAAACACTGAAGCTTTCTTT. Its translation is CASSKTGLNTEAFF.

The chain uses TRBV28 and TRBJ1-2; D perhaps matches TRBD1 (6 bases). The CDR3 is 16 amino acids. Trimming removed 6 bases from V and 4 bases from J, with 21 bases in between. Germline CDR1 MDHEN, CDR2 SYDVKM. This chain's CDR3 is CASSNPRRGRGYGYTF. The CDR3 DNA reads TGTGCCAGCAGCAACCCTAGGCGGGGGCGCGGCTATGGCTACACCTTC.

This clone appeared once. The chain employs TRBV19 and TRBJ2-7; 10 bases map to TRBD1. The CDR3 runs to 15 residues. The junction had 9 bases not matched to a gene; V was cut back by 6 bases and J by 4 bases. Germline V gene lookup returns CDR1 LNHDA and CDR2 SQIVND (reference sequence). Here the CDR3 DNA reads TGTGCCAGTAGCCGACAGGGGGCGGTAACATACGAGCAGTACTTC. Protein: CASSRQGAVTYEQYF.

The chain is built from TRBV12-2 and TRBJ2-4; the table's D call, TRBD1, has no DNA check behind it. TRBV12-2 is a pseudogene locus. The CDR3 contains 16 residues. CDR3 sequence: CASRFGDSIAKNIQYF. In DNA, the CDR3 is TGTGCAAGTCGCTTTGGGGACAGTATAGCCAAAAACATTCAGTACTTC.

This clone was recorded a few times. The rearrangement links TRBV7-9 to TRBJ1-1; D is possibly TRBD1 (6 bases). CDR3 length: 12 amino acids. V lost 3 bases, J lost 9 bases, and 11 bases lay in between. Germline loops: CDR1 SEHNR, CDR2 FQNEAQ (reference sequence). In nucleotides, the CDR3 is TGTGCCAGCAGCTTGAACAGGGACAAAGCTTTCTTT. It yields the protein CASSLNRDKAFF.

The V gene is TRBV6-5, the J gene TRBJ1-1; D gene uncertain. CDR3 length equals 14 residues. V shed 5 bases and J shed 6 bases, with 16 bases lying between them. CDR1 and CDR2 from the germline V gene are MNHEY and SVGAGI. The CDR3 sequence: CASSRPPGGPEAFF. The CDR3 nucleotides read TGTGCCAGCAGTCGACCCCCAGGCGGCCCTGAAGCTTTCTTT.

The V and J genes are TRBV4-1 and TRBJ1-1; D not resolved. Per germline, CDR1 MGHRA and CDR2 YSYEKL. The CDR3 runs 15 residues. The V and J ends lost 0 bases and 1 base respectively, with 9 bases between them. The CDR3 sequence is CASSQDVDQNTEAFF. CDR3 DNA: TGCGCCAGCAGCCAAGATGTAGACCAGAACACTGAAGCTTTCTTT.

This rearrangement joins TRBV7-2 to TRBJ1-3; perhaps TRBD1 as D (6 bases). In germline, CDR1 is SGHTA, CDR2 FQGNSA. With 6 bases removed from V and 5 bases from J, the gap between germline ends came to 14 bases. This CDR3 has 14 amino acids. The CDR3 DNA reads TGTGCCAGCAGAGCAATCAGGGACAGAAACACCATATATTTT. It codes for CASRAIRDRNTIYF.

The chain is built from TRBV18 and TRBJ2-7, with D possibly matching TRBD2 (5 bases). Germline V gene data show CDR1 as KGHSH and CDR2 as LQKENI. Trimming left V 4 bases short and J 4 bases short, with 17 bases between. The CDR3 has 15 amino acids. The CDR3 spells CASSREAGADYEQYF. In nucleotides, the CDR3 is TGTGCCAGCTCACGTGAGGCGGGCGCTGATTACGAGCAGTACTTC. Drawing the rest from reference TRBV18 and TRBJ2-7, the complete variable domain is NAGVMQNPRHLVRRRGQEARLRCSPMKGHSHVYWYRQLPEEGLKFMVYLQKENIIDESGMPKERFSAEFPKEGPSILRIQQVVRGDSAAYFCASSREAGADYEQYFGPGTRLTVT.

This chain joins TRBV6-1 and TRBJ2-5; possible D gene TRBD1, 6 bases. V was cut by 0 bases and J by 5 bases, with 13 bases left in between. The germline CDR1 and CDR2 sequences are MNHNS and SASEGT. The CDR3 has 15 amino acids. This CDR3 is CASSEAETGRETQYF. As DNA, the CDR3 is TGTGCCAGCAGTGAAGCCGAAACAGGGCGGGAGACCCAGTACTTC.

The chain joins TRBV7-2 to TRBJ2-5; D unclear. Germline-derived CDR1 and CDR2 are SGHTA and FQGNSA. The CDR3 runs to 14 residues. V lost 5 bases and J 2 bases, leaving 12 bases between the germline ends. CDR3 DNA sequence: TGTGCCAGCAGCACTGGTCCCCGGCAAGAGACCCAGTACTTC. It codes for CASSTGPRQETQYF.